This T cell receptor beta chain comes out of a study of blood T cells in healthy people across ages. Study-level background: Template switching recovered approximately one barcoded beta molecule for every two T cells.

Comment on this clonotype: What it binds is unknown.

General study findings and limits: TCR beta diversity correlated strongly with naive T cell percentage. Relative to aged donors, long-lived donors carried more naive CD4+ cells and displayed higher diversity.

Extractions gave at least 5.5 micrograms of total RNA per sample. The use of a sample-barcoded 5' primer and a J-beta primer mix characterized a second PCR of roughly 7 to 11 cycles. TCRdb reprocessed the 5' RACE reads via MiXCR and lists one record per CDR3 protein. The sample gives hundreds of thousands of distinct CDR3 sequences, under 50% of which show up once; around an eighth is in the top ten. The CDR3 has 17 amino acids. V shed 3 bases, J shed 1 base, and the junction held 9 bases outside the gene matches. Germline CDR1 LGHNA, CDR2 YNFKEQ. The sample consisted of blood. This chain joins TRBV4-2 and TRBJ2-7; 10 nucleotides match TRBD2. The clonotype comes from a man in his thirties or forties in good health. CDR3 protein: CASSQASQGLASYEQYF. The CDR3, as DNA: TGTGCCAGCAGCCAGGCCAGCCAGGGACTAGCGTCCTACGAGCAGTACTTC.